The rows below give T cell receptor beta chains drawn from one sample of a study of blood T cell repertoires in COVID-19. Profiling relied on immunoSEQ multiplex PCR, and the TCRdb table lists in-frame clones only, not all of them. The sample records roughly 14,000 clones, around 86% being singletons. The sample was peripheral blood. These TCRs come from an elderly man with active or convalescent COVID-19. CDR3s leave out the opening cysteine and the closing phenylalanine or tryptophan. Each record gives: CDR3 length, V gene, J gene, CDR3 protein.

CDR3 length: 13
V gene: TRBV6-4
J gene: TRBJ2-3
CDR3 protein: ASSATPDNTDTQY

CDR3 length: 12
V gene: TRBV27
J gene: TRBJ2-2
CDR3 protein: ASGRLVLAGELF

CDR3 length: 11
V gene: TRBV5-1
J gene: TRBJ1-2
CDR3 protein: ASSEPQGAGYT

CDR3 length: 15
V gene: TRBV7-6
J gene: TRBJ2-1
CDR3 protein: ASSLGTGTGGLNEQF

CDR3 length: 13
V gene: TRBV14
J gene: TRBJ2-1
CDR3 protein: ASSQVGSRLNEQF

CDR3 length: 13
V gene: TRBV18
J gene: TRBJ2-3
CDR3 protein: ASSSGQSGTDTQY

CDR3 length: 13
V gene: TRBV6-5
J gene: TRBJ2-7
CDR3 protein: ASSRTGQGGGEQY

CDR3 length: 9
V gene: TRBV2
J gene: TRBJ2-7
CDR3 protein: ASRSPYEQY

CDR3 length: 16
V gene: TRBV9
J gene: TRBJ2-2
CDR3 protein: ASSAPWGTGAETGELF

CDR3 length: 14
V gene: TRBV29-1
J gene: TRBJ2-3
CDR3 protein: SATGTSGLGADTQY

CDR3 length: 13
V gene: TRBV6-5
J gene: TRBJ2-1
CDR3 protein: ASRGVLAGYNEQF

CDR3 length: 15
V gene: TRBV5-1
J gene: TRBJ2-2
CDR3 protein: ASSPLGGLGVTGELF

CDR3 length: 11
V gene: TRBV29-1
J gene: TRBJ2-3
CDR3 protein: SGIAGAVDTQY

CDR3 length: 13
V gene: TRBV2
J gene: TRBJ2-1
CDR3 protein: ASSEAQDVYNEQF

CDR3 length: 13
V gene: TRBV19
J gene: TRBJ1-2
CDR3 protein: ASSISPGGNYGYT

CDR3 length: 12
V gene: TRBV9
J gene: TRBJ2-5
CDR3 protein: ASSPRSELETQY

CDR3 length: 13
V gene: TRBV11-2
J gene: TRBJ2-5
CDR3 protein: ASSAQTAAQGSQY

CDR3 length: 12
V gene: TRBV7-6
J gene: TRBJ2-7
CDR3 protein: ASSPRTGWGEQY

CDR3 length: 15
V gene: TRBV9
J gene: TRBJ2-1
CDR3 protein: ASSVEGTSRGYNEQF

CDR3 length: 10
V gene: TRBV19
J gene: TRBJ1-1
CDR3 protein: ASSSNRGEAF

CDR3 length: 11
V gene: TRBV18
J gene: TRBJ2-7
CDR3 protein: ASSPESTNKQY

CDR3 length: 12
V gene: TRBV2
J gene: TRBJ1-5
CDR3 protein: ASSELGAQGPQH

CDR3 length: 14
V gene: TRBV19
J gene: TRBJ1-2
CDR3 protein: ASSPPGGEGSYGYT

CDR3 length: 13
V gene: TRBV11-2
J gene: TRBJ1-6
CDR3 protein: ASRPISSESSPLH

CDR3 length: 13
V gene: TRBV18
J gene: TRBJ2-2
CDR3 protein: ASSPDSRNTGELF

CDR3 length: 13
V gene: TRBV4-1
J gene: TRBJ1-4
CDR3 protein: ASSQENTLPGKLF

CDR3 length: 11
V gene: TRBV30
J gene: TRBJ2-5
CDR3 protein: AWSGELGGTQY

CDR3 length: 18
V gene: TRBV7-8
J gene: TRBJ2-7
CDR3 protein: ASSREARDRGPQLGYEQY

CDR3 length: 12
V gene: TRBV5-1
J gene: TRBJ2-1
CDR3 protein: ASSSQGAGNEQF

CDR3 length: 10
V gene: TRBV24-1
J gene: TRBJ2-5
CDR3 protein: ATSDFQETQY

CDR3 length: 11
V gene: TRBV30
J gene: TRBJ1-2
CDR3 protein: AWSGGQGGGYT

CDR3 length: 13
V gene: TRBV5-4
J gene: TRBJ2-2
CDR3 protein: ASSFPGTGRGELF

CDR3 length: 13
V gene: TRBV2
J gene: TRBJ2-3
CDR3 protein: ASSEGAGPTDTQY

CDR3 length: 12
V gene: TRBV29-1
J gene: TRBJ2-2
CDR3 protein: SVHDARGTGELF

CDR3 length: 11
V gene: TRBV30
J gene: TRBJ1-5
CDR3 protein: AWSYRAGQPQH

CDR3 length: 11
V gene: TRBV6-5
J gene: TRBJ2-7
CDR3 protein: ASRGPEWYEQY

CDR3 length: 13
V gene: TRBV14
J gene: TRBJ1-2
CDR3 protein: ASSQAVGGFGGYT

CDR3 length: 18
V gene: TRBV24-1
J gene: TRBJ2-2
CDR3 protein: ATSDRYFTGTGERTGELF

CDR3 length: 11
V gene: TRBV19
J gene: TRBJ2-5
CDR3 protein: ASSIYLEETQY

CDR3 length: 14
V gene: TRBV18
J gene: TRBJ2-4
CDR3 protein: ASSPPLLTGGNIQY

CDR3 length: 13
V gene: TRBV28
J gene: TRBJ2-2
CDR3 protein: ASSLNGGASGELF

CDR3 length: 10
V gene: TRBV11-2
J gene: TRBJ1-1
CDR3 protein: ASSATGVVAF

CDR3 length: 15
V gene: TRBV6-6
J gene: TRBJ1-1
CDR3 protein: ASSRDRVGGSYTEAF

CDR3 length: 13
V gene: TRBV7-8
J gene: TRBJ1-3
CDR3 protein: ASSLWEQGRNTIY

CDR3 length: 11
V gene: TRBV7-3
J gene: TRBJ2-5
CDR3 protein: ASSPGQGETQY

CDR3 length: 13
V gene: TRBV6-5
J gene: TRBJ2-7
CDR3 protein: ASSFLGQGLNEQY

CDR3 length: 10
V gene: TRBV19
J gene: TRBJ1-1
CDR3 protein: ASSRQAAEAF

CDR3 length: 14
V gene: TRBV10-2
J gene: TRBJ2-1
CDR3 protein: ASSETTSGGIREQF